These 9 T cell receptor beta chains were all obtained from the same sample, sequenced in a study of T-cell reconstitution after alpha-beta-depleted transplantation in children. Unique molecular identifiers featured in how the TCRbeta library was prepared. TCRdb re-derived calls from the PCR reads in MiXCR, one entry per CDR3 protein. The sample comprises 200,000 to 250,000 distinct CDR3 sequences, more than 20% of which are singletons, and 4% to 5.5% rests with the top ten. The sample in question was PBMCs, mostly from graft donor cells, obtained 360 days after TCRalphabeta/CD19-depleted stem cell transplant. Receptor source: a female patient between 2 and 10 years old who had a stem cell transplant for congenital amegakaryocytic thrombocytopenia, so the T cells may come from the graft donor.

This clonotype has only a few counts. The chain has TRBV6-1 and TRBJ2-1, with D uncertain. CDR1 is MNHNS, CDR2 SASEGT, per germline. The CDR3 sequence is 13 residues long. Trimming took off 6 bases at V and 4 bases at J, with 10 bases between the two ends. The CDR3 DNA sequence: TGTGCCAGCAGAAAGGACCGTTACAATGAGCAGTTCTTC. It translates to CASRKDRYNEQFF.

The CDR3 region is CASSPDPTGTQYF. CDR3 DNA: TGTGCCAGCTCACCGGACCCAACGGGGACCCAGTACTTC. The rearrangement uses TRBV18 and TRBJ2-5, with unresolved D. V was cut by 3 bases and J by 7 bases, with 12 bases left in between. The CDR3 extends over 13 amino acids. Germline assignment: CDR1 KGHSH and CDR2 LQKENI. Full variable domain (missing parts from reference TRBV18 and TRBJ2-5): NAGVMQNPRHLVRRRGQEARLRCSPMKGHSHVYWYRQLPEEGLKFMVYLQKENIIDESGMPKERFSAEFPKEGPSILRIQQVVRGDSAAYFCASSPDPTGTQYFGPGTRLLVL.

This clonotype has only a few counts. This sequence joins TRBV27 and TRBJ2-1; D gene uncertain. V lost 6 bases, J lost 0 bases, and 6 bases lay in between. The CDR3 sequence is 13 residues long. CDR1 and CDR2 from the germline V gene are MNHEY and SMNVEV (reference sequence). The CDR3: CASSQISYNEQFF. In nucleotides, the CDR3 is TGTGCCAGCAGCCAAATCTCCTACAATGAGCAGTTCTTC.

The table lists this clonotype with a few counts. The chain combines TRBV4-2 with TRBJ2-5; 7 positions match TRBD2. Trimming at V came to 1 base and at J to 3 bases, leaving 5 bases not matched to a gene. The CDR3 spans 15 residues. Germline V lookup: CDR1 LGHNA, CDR2 YNFKEQ. CDR3 nucleotide sequence: TGTGCCAGCAGCCAAGCCAGCGGGGCCGAAGAGACCCAGTACTTC. This translates into CASSQASGAEETQYF.

The genes are TRBV7-9 and TRBJ2-7, with D perhaps TRBD1 or TRBD2 (5 bases each). The CDR3 runs 15 residues. Trimming took 4 bases from V and 1 from J, leaving 14 bases between them. The germline gives CDR1 SEHNR, CDR2 FQNEAQ (reference sequence). CDR3 protein: CASSSTGTLSYEQYF. The CDR3 region has the DNA TGTGCCAGCAGCTCAACCGGGACCCTATCCTACGAGCAGTACTTC.

V is TRBV4-3 and J is TRBJ2-7; 9 bases map to TRBD2. In germline, CDR1 is LGHNA, CDR2 YSLEER. The CDR3 extends over 16 amino acids. V lost 1 base and J lost 3; bases outside the gene matches: 7. CDR3 amino acids: CASSQVGSGSLYEQYF. CDR3 coding DNA: TGCGCCAGCAGCCAAGTCGGTAGCGGGAGTCTCTACGAGCAGTACTTC.

The sample holds a few counts of this clonotype. This rearrangement joins TRBV5-1 to TRBJ1-5; D unresolved. This CDR3 region has 16 residues. The germline CDR1 and CDR2 sequences are SGHRS and YFSETQ. Trimming pared 4 bases from V and 6 bases from J, leaving 20 bases between. The CDR3 protein is CASSESRPNPGQPQHF. DNA for the CDR3: TGCGCCAGCAGCGAATCGAGGCCCAACCCAGGTCAGCCCCAGCATTTT.

This clonotype showed up just a few times. This chain's CDR3 is CASSSWFRGNTEAFF. CDR3 sequence (DNA): TGTGCCAGCAGTTCGTGGTTTCGTGGCAACACTGAAGCTTTCTTT. V and J are TRBV12-3 or TRBV12-4 and TRBJ1-1, with no clear D. The CDR3 spans 15 residues. The V and J ends lost 4 bases and 2 bases respectively, with 14 bases between them.

There are a few counts of this clonotype. The chain combines TRBV20-1 with TRBJ1-5, with 8 nucleotides matching TRBD1. There are 14 residues in the CDR3. Per the germline V gene, CDR1 is DFQATT and CDR2 is SNEGSKA (reference sequence). With 6 bases clipped from V and 5 bases from J, the junction kept 9 bases outside the gene matches. The CDR3 protein is CSATRQGAYQPQHF. CDR3 DNA sequence: TGCAGTGCAACGAGGCAGGGGGCTTATCAGCCCCAGCATTTT.